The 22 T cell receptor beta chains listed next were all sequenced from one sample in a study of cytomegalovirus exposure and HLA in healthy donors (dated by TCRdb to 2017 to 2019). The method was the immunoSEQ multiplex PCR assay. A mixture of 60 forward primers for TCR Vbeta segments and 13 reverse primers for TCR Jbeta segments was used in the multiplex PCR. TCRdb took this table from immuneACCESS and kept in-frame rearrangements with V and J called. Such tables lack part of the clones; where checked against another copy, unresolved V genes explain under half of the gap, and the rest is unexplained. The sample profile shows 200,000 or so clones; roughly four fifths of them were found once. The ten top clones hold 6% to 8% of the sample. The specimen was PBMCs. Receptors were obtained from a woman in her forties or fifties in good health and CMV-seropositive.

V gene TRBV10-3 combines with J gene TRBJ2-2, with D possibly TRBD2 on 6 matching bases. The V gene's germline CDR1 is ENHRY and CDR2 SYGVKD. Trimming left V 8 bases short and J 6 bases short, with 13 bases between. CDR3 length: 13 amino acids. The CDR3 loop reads CAILGSGAGELFF. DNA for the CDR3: TGTGCCATCCTCGGGAGTGGGGCCGGGGAGCTGTTTTTT.

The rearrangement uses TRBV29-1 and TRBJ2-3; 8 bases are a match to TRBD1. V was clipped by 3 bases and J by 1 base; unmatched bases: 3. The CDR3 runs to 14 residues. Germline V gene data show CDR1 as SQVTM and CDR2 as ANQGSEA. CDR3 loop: CSVEPTGGTDTQYF. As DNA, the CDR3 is TGCAGCGTTGAGCCGACAGGGGGCACAGATACGCAGTATTTT.

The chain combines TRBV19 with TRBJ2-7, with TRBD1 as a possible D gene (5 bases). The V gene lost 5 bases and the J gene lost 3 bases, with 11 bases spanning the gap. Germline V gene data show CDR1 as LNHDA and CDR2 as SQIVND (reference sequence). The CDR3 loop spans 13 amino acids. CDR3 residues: CASSGTGVYEQYF. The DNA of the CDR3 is TGTGCCAGTAGTGGTACAGGCGTCTACGAGCAGTACTTC.

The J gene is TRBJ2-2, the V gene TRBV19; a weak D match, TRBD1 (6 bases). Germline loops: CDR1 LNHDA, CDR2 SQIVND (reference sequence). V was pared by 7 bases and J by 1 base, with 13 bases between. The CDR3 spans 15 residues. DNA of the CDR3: TGTGCCAGTACCTGGGACACCTTGAACACCGGGGAGCTGTTTTTT. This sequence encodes CASTWDTLNTGELFF.

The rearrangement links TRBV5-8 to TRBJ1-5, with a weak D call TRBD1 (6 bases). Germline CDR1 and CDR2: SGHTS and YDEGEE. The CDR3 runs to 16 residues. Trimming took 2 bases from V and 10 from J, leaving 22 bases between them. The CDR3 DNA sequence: TGTGCCAGCAGCTTCGAAACCCCTGGGGGCGTGGGACCCCAGCATTTT. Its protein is CASSFETPGGVGPQHF.

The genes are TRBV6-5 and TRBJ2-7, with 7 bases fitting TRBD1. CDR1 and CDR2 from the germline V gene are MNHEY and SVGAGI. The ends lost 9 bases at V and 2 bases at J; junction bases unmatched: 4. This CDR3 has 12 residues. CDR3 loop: CASWDRPYEQYF. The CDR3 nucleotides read TGTGCCAGTTGGGACAGACCCTACGAGCAGTACTTC.

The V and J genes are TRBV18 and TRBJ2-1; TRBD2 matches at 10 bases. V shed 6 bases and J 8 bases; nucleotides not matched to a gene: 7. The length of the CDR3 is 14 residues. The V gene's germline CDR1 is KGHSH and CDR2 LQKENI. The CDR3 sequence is CASSLAGEVDEQFF. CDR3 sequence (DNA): TGTGCCAGCTCGCTAGCGGGAGAGGTCGATGAGCAGTTCTTC.

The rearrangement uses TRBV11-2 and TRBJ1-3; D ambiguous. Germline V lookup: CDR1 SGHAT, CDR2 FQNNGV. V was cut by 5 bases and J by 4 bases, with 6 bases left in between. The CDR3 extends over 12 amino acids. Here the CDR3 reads CASSLLGNTIYF. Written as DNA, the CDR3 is TGTGCCAGCAGCCTTCTGGGAAACACCATATATTTT. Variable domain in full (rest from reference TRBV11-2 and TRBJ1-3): EAGVAQSPRYKIIEKRQSVAFWCNPISGHATLYWYQQILGQGPKLLIQFQNNGVVDDSQLPKDRFSAERLKGVDSTLKIQPAKLEDSAVYLCASSLLGNTIYFGEGSWLTVV.

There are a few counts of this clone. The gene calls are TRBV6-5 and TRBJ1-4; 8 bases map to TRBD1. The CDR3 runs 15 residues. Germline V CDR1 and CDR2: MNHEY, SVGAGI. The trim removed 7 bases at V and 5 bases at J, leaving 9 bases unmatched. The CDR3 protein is CASTQRQGLNEKLFF. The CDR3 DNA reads TGTGCCAGCACCCAGAGACAGGGGTTAAATGAAAAACTGTTTTTT.

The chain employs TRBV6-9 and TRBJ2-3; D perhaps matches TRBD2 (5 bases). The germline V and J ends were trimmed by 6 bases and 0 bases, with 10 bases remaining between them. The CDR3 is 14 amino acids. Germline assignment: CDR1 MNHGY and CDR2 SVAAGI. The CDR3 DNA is TGTGCCAGCAGATACCGCGGGAGCACAGATACGCAGTATTTT. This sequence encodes CASRYRGSTDTQYF.

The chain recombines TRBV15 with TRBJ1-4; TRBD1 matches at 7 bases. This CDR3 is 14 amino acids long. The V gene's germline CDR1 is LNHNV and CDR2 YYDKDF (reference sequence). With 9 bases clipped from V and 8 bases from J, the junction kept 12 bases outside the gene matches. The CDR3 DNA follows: TGTGCCACTCGGCGGGAGGGGGCAGGGGAAAAACTGTTTTTT. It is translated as CATRREGAGEKLFF. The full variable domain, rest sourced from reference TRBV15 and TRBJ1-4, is DAMVIQNPRYQVTQFGKPVTLSCSQTLNHNVMYWYQQKSSQAPKLLFHYYDKDFNNEADTPDNFQSRRPNTSFCFLDIRSPGLGDTAMYLCATRREGAGEKLFFGSGTQLSVL.

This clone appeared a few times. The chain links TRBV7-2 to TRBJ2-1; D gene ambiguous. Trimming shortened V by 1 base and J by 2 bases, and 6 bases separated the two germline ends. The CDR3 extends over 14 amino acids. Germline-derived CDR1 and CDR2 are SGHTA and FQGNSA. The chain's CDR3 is CASSLGLAYNEQFF. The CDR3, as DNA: TGTGCCAGCAGCTTAGGGCTAGCCTACAATGAGCAGTTCTTC.

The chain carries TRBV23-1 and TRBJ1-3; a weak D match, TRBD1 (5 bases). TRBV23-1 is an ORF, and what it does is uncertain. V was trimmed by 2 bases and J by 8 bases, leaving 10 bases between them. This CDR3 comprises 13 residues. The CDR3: CASSQGALDTIYF. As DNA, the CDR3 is TGCGCCAGCAGTCAAGGGGCCCTTGACACCATATATTTT.

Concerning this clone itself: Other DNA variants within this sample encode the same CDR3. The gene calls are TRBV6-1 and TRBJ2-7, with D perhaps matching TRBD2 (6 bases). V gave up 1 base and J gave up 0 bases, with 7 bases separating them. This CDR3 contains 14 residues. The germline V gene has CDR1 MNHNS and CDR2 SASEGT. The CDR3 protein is CASSEVGSSYEQYF. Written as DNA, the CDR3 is TGTGCCAGCAGTGAAGTCGGGAGCTCCTACGAGCAGTACTTC.

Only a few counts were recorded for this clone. Written as DNA, the CDR3 is TGTGCCAGTACAGCGGGTCAGGAGATCTATGGCTACACCTTC. Translated, it gives CASTAGQEIYGYTF. The rearrangement links TRBV19 to TRBJ1-2; no clear D. Germline CDR1 LNHDA, CDR2 SQIVND (reference sequence). This CDR3 contains 14 residues. Trimming shortened V by 7 bases and J by 4 bases, and 16 bases separated the two germline ends.

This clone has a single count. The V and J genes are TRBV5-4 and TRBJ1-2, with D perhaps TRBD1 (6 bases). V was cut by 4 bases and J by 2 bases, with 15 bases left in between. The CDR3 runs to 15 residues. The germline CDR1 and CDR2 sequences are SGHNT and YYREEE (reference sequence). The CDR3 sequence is CASSLDGGANYGYTF. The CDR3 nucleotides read TGTGCCAGCAGCCTAGACGGGGGGGCCAACTATGGCTACACCTTC.

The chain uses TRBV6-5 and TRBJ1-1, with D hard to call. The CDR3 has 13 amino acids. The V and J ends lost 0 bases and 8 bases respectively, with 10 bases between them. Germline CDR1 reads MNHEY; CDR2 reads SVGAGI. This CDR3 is CASSYSPAGEAFF. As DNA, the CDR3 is TGTGCCAGCAGTTACTCACCGGCGGGGGAAGCTTTCTTT.

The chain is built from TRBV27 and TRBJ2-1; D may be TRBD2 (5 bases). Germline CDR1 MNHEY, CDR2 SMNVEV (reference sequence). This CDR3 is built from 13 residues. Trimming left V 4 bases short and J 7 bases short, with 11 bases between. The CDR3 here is CASSSDRENEQFF. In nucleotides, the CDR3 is TGTGCCAGCAGTTCTGATCGGGAAAATGAGCAGTTCTTC.

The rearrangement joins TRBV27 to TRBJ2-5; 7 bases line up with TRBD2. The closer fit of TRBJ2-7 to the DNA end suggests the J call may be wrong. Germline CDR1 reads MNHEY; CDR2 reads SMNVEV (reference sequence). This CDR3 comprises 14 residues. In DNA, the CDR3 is TGTGCCAGCAGGGGACTACGGAGGGCCTACGAGCAGTACTTC. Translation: CASRGLRRAYEQYF.

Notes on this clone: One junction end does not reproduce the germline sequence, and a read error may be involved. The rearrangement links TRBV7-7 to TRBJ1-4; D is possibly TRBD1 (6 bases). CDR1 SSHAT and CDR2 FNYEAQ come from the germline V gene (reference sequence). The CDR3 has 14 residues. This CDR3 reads CASSPTGSGEKLFF. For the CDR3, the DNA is TGTGCTAGCAGCCCCACAGGGTCCGGTGAAAAACTGTTTTTT. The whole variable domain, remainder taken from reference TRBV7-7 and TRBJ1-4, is GAGVSQSPRYKVTKRGQDVTLRCDPISSHATLYWYQQALGQGPEFLTYFNYEAQPDKSGLPSDRFSAERPEGSISTLTIQRTEQRDSAMYRCASSPTGSGEKLFFGSGTQLSVL.

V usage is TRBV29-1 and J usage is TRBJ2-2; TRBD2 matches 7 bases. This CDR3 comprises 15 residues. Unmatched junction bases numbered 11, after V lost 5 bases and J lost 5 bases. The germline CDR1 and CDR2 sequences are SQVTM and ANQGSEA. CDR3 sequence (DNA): TGCAGCGTTTTCCCGGCGGAGGGAGGGACCGGGGAGCTGTTTTTT. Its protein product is CSVFPAEGGTGELFF.

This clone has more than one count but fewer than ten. CDR3 bases: TGTGCCAGCAGATTTACGGGGGATGAGCAGTTCTTC. The encoded protein is CASRFTGDEQFF. The chain uses TRBV7-9 and TRBJ2-1; TRBD2 is a possible D gene (6 bases). Germline CDR1 and CDR2: SEHNR and FQNEAQ (reference sequence). V lost 6 bases and J lost 8, with 11 bases in between. The CDR3 has 12 amino acids. Together with reference TRBV7-9 and TRBJ2-1, the CDR3 gives the full variable domain: DTGVSQNPRHKITKRGQNVTFRCDPISEHNRLYWYRQTLGQGPEFLTYFQNEAQLEKSRLLSDRFSAERPKGSFSTLEIQRTEQGDSAMYLCASRFTGDEQFFGPGTRLTVL.